This T cell receptor (beta chain) was sequenced in a study of blood T cell repertoires in COVID-19. Across the study: COVID-19 samples collected from the United States, Italy and Spain covered acute and convalescent phases. Sources were T cells, B-cell-depleted T cells, or PBMCs; the material itself was cDNA or gDNA.

The CDR3 runs to 16 residues. V was cut by 1 base and J by 1 base, with 11 bases left in between. Germline V CDR1 and CDR2: SGHTA, FQGNSA. This clone appeared a few times. Sequenced by immunoSEQ multiplex PCR; TCRdb stores in-frame clones only, minus some. Of 170,000 or so clones in the sample, 85% to 90% were seen once. Material: peripheral blood. This receptor was taken from a man aged 60-69 years with COVID-19, enrolled during active disease. The chain joins TRBV7-2 to TRBJ1-5, with a weak D call TRBD1 (6 bases). The CDR3 region is CASSLVTGQSNQPQHF. CDR3 DNA sequence: TGTGCCAGCAGCTTAGTAACAGGGCAGAGCAATCAGCCCCAGCATTTT.